This passage covers 20 T cell receptor beta chains from one sample sequenced in a study of control samples from healthy donors and cancer patients. This table comes from immunoSEQ multiplex PCR, and its TCRdb copy is limited to in-frame clones, with some not included. The data contain 48,000 or so clones, 93% of them singletons. The specimen was PBMCs. The origin of the receptors is a woman between 45 and 65 years old with head and neck cancer.

This chain joins TRBV6-5 and TRBJ1-2; 8 bases align to TRBD1. The V gene's germline CDR1 is MNHEY and CDR2 SVGAGI. After removal of 4 bases from V and 4 bases from J, the junction contained 8 bases not matched to a gene. The CDR3 sequence is 15 residues long. CDR3 residues: CASSFSTGVIYGYTF. The CDR3 coding sequence is TGTGCCAGCAGTTTTTCGACAGGGGTGATCTATGGCTACACCTTC.

CDR3 coding DNA: TGTGCCAGCAGCAAGGACACCGCCTACGAGCAGTACTTC. It encodes CASSKDTAYEQYF. V gene TRBV28 combines with J gene TRBJ2-7; perhaps TRBD1 as D (5 bases). Trimming removed 6 bases at V and 2 bases at J, with 11 bases between. This CDR3 comprises 13 residues. Germline-derived CDR1 and CDR2 are MDHEN and SYDVKM.

This rearrangement joins TRBV11-3 to TRBJ2-1, with TRBD2 matching 8 bases. The CDR3 runs 17 residues. Trimming took 1 base from V and 9 from J; bases not matched to a gene: 14. Germline V gives CDR1 SGHNT, CDR2 YENEEA. CDR3 protein: CASSLGAGGRGNIEQFF. The CDR3 DNA reads TGTGCCAGCAGCTTAGGCGCGGGAGGACGAGGCAATATTGAGCAGTTCTTC.

The chain's CDR3 is CASSLGGTDTQYF. The DNA for the CDR3 is TGTGCCAGCAGCTTAGGAGGCACAGATACGCAGTATTTT. The genes are TRBV7-9 and TRBJ2-3; the D is unclear. The CDR3 consists of 13 residues. Between the trimmed V and J ends, which lost 1 base and 1 base, there was a span of 3 bases. Germline CDR1 and CDR2: SEHNR and FQNEAQ (reference sequence).

The chain couples TRBV6-5 to TRBJ1-1, with unresolved D. V lost 8 bases, J lost 5 bases, and 9 bases lay in between. This CDR3 has 11 residues. The germline V gene has CDR1 MNHEY and CDR2 SVGAGI. CDR3 sequence: CASQWVTEAFF. In DNA, the CDR3 is TGTGCCAGCCAGTGGGTTACTGAAGCTTTCTTT.

The chain combines TRBV5-8 with TRBJ2-1; possible D gene TRBD2, 5 bases. This CDR3 comprises 12 residues. In germline, CDR1 is SGHTS, CDR2 YDEGEE. V was shortened by 2 bases and J by 7 bases, with 7 bases between the two germline ends. The CDR3 DNA follows: TGTGCCAGCAGCTTTGGACTGAATGAGCAGTTCTTC. Residues: CASSFGLNEQFF.

This clone is a singleton in its sample. This sequence joins TRBV5-1 and TRBJ1-5; D is possibly TRBD1 (5 bases). Trimming removed 4 bases from V and 5 bases from J, with 13 bases in between. CDR1 and CDR2 from the germline V gene are SGHRS and YFSETQ. This CDR3 comprises 14 residues. In DNA form, the CDR3 reads TGCGCCAGCAGCCCCGGGACGGCAGATCAGCCCCAGCATTTT. Protein product: CASSPGTADQPQHF.

DNA of the CDR3: TGTGCCAGCAGCGCCCTGACTAGCGGGAATGAGCAGTTCTTC. It codes for CASSALTSGNEQFF. The gene calls are TRBV14 and TRBJ2-1, with 10 bases fitting TRBD2. With V trimmed by 5 bases and J by 7 bases, 5 bases remained unmatched. This CDR3 region has 14 residues. Germline CDR1 is SGHDN and CDR2 is FVKESK.

The chain joins TRBV14 to TRBJ2-4; 7 bases match TRBD1. In germline, CDR1 is SGHDN, CDR2 FVKESK. V was pared by 1 base and J by 2 bases, with 2 bases of the junction left unmatched. This CDR3 region has 15 residues. The CDR3 nucleotides read TGTGCCAGCAGCCAAGTGGACAGGTCCAAAAACATTCAGTACTTC. Protein product: CASSQVDRSKNIQYF.

CDR3 sequence reads: CASSYSLAGSSYEQYF. CDR3 bases: TGTGCCAGCAGTTACTCGTTGGCGGGGTCCTCCTACGAGCAGTACTTC. The chain is built from TRBV6-5 and TRBJ2-7, with D perhaps TRBD2 (6 bases). This CDR3 spans 16 amino acids. Trimming left V 0 bases short and J 0 bases short, with 12 bases between. Germline CDR1 MNHEY, CDR2 SVGAGI.

V usage is TRBV5-1 and J usage is TRBJ2-7, with TRBD2 matching 9 bases. The CDR3 runs 17 residues. The V segment lost 0 bases and the J segment 0 bases; nucleotides outside the gene matches: 7. Germline V gives CDR1 SGHRS, CDR2 YFSETQ. The chain's CDR3 is CASSLASSGRSSYEQYF. DNA of the CDR3: TGCGCCAGCAGCTTGGCCAGTAGCGGGAGAAGCTCCTACGAGCAGTACTTC.

This chain links TRBV24-1 with TRBJ1-2; D unclear. The CDR3 has 13 residues. Trimming removed 3 bases at V and 4 bases at J, with 8 bases between. Germline-derived CDR1 and CDR2 are KGHDR and SFDVKD. In DNA, the CDR3 is TGTGCCACCAGTGATATGGACTTCTATGGCTACACCTTC. The encoded protein is CATSDMDFYGYTF.

The rearrangement uses TRBV23-1 and TRBJ2-2; D perhaps matches TRBD2 (6 bases). TRBV23-1 is designated an ORF whose function remains uncertain. V was cut by 8 bases and J by 5 bases, with 18 bases left in between. CDR3 size: 15 residues. The CDR3 sequence: CASVRGFFWTGELFF. In nucleotides, the CDR3 is TGCGCCAGCGTCCGGGGGTTTTTTTGGACCGGGGAGCTGTTTTTT.

J is TRBJ1-1 and V is TRBV27, with no clear D. This CDR3 is 13 amino acids long. CDR1 is MNHEY and CDR2 is SMNVEV in the germline V gene (reference sequence). Between the trimmed V and J ends, which lost 3 bases and 4 bases, there was a span of 9 bases. The DNA for the CDR3 is TGTGCCAGCAGTTTGGCCCGTGGCACTGAAGCTTTCTTT. It translates to CASSLARGTEAFF.

This chain connects TRBV19 to TRBJ1-3, with 8 nucleotides matching TRBD1. Germline CDR1 is LNHDA and CDR2 is SQIVND (reference sequence). V trimming: 6 bases; J trimming: 2 bases; junction bases outside the gene matches: 9. The CDR3 is 16 residues long. CDR3 nucleotide sequence: TGTGCCAGTAGAGGGACAGGTATCGGCGCTGGAAACACCATATATTTT. This encodes CASRGTGIGAGNTIYF. Filled out from reference TRBV19 and TRBJ1-3, the complete variable domain reads DGGITQSPKYLFRKEGQNVTLSCEQNLNHDAMYWYRQDPGQGLRLIYYSQIVNDFQKGDIAEGYSVSREKKESFPLTVTSAQKNPTAFYLCASRGTGIGAGNTIYFGEGSWLTVV.

The chain carries TRBV28 and TRBJ1-6, with TRBD1 matching over 7 bases. CDR1 MDHEN and CDR2 SYDVKM come from the germline V gene. This CDR3 comprises 17 residues. V shed 5 bases and J 9 bases; nucleotides not matched to a gene: 16. Written as DNA, the CDR3 is TGTGCCAGCAGTCCGCGGAGGGGGCCTAAAGGGGGTTCACCCCTCCACTTT. This translates into CASSPRRGPKGGSPLHF. Using reference TRBV28 and TRBJ1-6 for the parts outside the CDR3, the full variable domain is DVKVTQSSRYLVKRTGEKVFLECVQDMDHENMFWYRQDPGLGLRLIYFSYDVKMKEKGDIPEGYSVSREKKERFSLILESASTNQTSMYLCASSPRRGPKGGSPLHFGNGTRLTVT.

The rearrangement joins TRBV27 to TRBJ1-5, with TRBD1 as a possible D gene (5 bases). The ends were cut back, 5 bases at V and 4 bases at J, with 18 bases in the middle. CDR3 length: 16 residues. CDR1 MNHEY and CDR2 SMNVEV come from the germline V gene (reference sequence). The CDR3 DNA reads TGTGCCAGCAGTCTTCGCCCCCAGGGCATTAATCAGCCCCAGCATTTT. Translating it yields CASSLRPQGINQPQHF.

The chain employs TRBV7-2 and TRBJ1-5, with TRBD1 identical over 7 bases. Looked up from germline, CDR1 is SGHTA and CDR2 is FQGNSA. The junction had 7 bases not matched to a gene; V was cut back by 2 bases and J by 6 bases. The CDR3 has 15 residues. The CDR3 reads CASSLTRQGGQPQHF. The CDR3 coding sequence is TGTGCCAGCAGCTTAACACGACAGGGAGGTCAGCCCCAGCATTTT. Using reference TRBV7-2 and TRBJ1-5 for the parts outside the CDR3, the full variable domain is GAGVSQSPSNKVTEKGKDVELRCDPISGHTALYWYRQSLGQGLEFLIYFQGNSAPDKSGLPSDRFSAERTGGSVSTLTIQRTQQEDSAVYLCASSLTRQGGQPQHFGDGTRLSIL.

This clone was seen a few times. The same CDR3 also results from other DNA sequences found in this sample. The gene calls are TRBV7-9 and TRBJ2-2; D might be TRBD1 (5 bases). Germline CDR1 is SEHNR and CDR2 is FQNEAQ (reference sequence). The CDR3 is 13 residues long. The CDR3 DNA reads TGTGCTTTTCGAAGGGGTCTTTCCGGGGAGCTGTTTTTT. It is translated as CAFRRGLSGELFF.

This CDR3 is CASSTDSTDTQYF. CDR3 bases: TGTGCCAGCAGCACCGACAGCACAGATACGCAGTATTTT. This rearrangement joins TRBV5-8 to TRBJ2-3, with no clear D. CDR3 length equals 13 residues. Trimming took off 4 bases at V and 0 bases at J, with 6 bases between the two ends. Germline V gene data show CDR1 as SGHTS and CDR2 as YDEGEE.